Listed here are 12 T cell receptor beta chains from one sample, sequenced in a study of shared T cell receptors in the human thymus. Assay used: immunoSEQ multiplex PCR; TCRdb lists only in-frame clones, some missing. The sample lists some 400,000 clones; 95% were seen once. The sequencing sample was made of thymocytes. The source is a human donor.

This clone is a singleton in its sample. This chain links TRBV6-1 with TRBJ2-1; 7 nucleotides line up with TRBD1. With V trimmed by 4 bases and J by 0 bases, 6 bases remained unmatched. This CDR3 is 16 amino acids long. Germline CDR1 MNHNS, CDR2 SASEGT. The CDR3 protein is CASSARGQSSYNEQFF. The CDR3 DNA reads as TGTGCCAGCAGTGCCAGGGGACAGAGCTCCTACAATGAGCAGTTCTTC.

The CDR3 is CATGLINEQFF. The CDR3 nucleotides are TGTGCCACCGGACTGATCAATGAGCAGTTCTTC. The rearrangement links TRBV10-3 to TRBJ2-1; maybe TRBD2 (5 bases). The germline CDR1 and CDR2 sequences are ENHRY and SYGVKD. This CDR3 is 11 amino acids long. Trimming pared 10 bases from V and 6 bases from J, leaving 10 bases between.

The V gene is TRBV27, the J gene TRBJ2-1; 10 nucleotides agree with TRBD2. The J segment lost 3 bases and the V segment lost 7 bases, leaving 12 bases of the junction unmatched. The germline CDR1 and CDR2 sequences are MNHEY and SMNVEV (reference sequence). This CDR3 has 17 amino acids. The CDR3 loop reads CASIERLAGVIYNEQFF. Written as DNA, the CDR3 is TGTGCCAGCATCGAAAGGCTAGCGGGAGTAATCTACAATGAGCAGTTCTTC.

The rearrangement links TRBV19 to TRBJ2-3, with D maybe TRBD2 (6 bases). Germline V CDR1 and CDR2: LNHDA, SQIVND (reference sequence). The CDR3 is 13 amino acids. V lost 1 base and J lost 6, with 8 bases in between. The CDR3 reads CASSIGRGDTQYF. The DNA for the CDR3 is TGTGCCAGTAGTATAGGTCGGGGGGATACGCAGTATTTT.

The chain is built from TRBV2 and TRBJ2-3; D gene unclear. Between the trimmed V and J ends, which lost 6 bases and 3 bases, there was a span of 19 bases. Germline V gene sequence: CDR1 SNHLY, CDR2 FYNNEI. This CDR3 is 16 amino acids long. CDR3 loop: CASRANGPFGTDTQYF. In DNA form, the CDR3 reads TGTGCCAGCAGGGCAAACGGTCCCTTTGGTACAGATACGCAGTATTTT. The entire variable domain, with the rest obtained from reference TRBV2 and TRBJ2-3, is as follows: EPEVTQTPSHQVTQMGQEVILRCVPISNHLYFYWYRQILGQKVEFLVSFYNNEISEKSEIFDDQFSVERPDGSNFTLKIRSTKLEDSAMYFCASRANGPFGTDTQYFGPGTRLTVL.

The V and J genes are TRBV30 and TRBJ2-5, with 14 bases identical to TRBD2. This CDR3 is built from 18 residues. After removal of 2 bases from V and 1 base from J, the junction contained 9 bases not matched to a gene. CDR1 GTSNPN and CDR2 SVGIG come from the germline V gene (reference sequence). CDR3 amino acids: CAWSPRGGTSGSQETQYF. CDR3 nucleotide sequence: TGTGCCTGGAGTCCCCGAGGGGGGACTAGCGGGAGCCAAGAGACCCAGTACTTC.

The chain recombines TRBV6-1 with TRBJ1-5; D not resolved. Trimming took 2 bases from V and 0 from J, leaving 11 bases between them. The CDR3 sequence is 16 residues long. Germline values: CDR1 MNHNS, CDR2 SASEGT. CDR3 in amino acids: CASSELDPFSNQPQHF. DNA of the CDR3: TGTGCCAGCAGTGAACTAGACCCTTTTAGCAATCAGCCCCAGCATTTT.

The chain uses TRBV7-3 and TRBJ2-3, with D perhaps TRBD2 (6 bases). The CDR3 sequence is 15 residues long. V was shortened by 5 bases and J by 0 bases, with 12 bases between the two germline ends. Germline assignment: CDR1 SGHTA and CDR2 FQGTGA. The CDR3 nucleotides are TGTGCCAGCAGCCCCCGCGGGGAAAGCACAGATACGCAGTATTTT. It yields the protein CASSPRGESTDTQYF.

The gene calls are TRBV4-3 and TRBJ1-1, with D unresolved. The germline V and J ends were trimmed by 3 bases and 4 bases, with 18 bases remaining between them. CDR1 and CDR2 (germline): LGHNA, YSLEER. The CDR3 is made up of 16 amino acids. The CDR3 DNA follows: TGCGCCAGCAGCCAGAACTCACCGGACCGAGGCACTGAAGCTTTCTTT. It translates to CASSQNSPDRGTEAFF.

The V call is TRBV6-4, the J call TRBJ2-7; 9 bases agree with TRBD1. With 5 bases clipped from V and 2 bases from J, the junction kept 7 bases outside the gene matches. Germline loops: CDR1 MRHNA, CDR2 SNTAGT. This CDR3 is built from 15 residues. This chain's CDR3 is CASSPTGDRAYEQYF. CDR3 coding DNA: TGTGCCAGCAGTCCCACTGGGGACAGGGCCTACGAGCAGTACTTC.

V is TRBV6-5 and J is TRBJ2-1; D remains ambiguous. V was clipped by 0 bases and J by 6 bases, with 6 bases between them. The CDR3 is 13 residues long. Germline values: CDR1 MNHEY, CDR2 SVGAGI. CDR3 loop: CASSYSIRNEQFF. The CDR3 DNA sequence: TGTGCCAGCAGTTACTCGATCCGCAATGAGCAGTTCTTC.

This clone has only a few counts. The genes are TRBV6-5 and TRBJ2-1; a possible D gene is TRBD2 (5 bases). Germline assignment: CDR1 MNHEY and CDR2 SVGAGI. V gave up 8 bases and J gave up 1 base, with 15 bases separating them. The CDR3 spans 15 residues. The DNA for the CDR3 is TGTGCCAGCGGCCCCACAGCGGATTCCTACAATGAGCAGTTCTTC. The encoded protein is CASGPTADSYNEQFF.